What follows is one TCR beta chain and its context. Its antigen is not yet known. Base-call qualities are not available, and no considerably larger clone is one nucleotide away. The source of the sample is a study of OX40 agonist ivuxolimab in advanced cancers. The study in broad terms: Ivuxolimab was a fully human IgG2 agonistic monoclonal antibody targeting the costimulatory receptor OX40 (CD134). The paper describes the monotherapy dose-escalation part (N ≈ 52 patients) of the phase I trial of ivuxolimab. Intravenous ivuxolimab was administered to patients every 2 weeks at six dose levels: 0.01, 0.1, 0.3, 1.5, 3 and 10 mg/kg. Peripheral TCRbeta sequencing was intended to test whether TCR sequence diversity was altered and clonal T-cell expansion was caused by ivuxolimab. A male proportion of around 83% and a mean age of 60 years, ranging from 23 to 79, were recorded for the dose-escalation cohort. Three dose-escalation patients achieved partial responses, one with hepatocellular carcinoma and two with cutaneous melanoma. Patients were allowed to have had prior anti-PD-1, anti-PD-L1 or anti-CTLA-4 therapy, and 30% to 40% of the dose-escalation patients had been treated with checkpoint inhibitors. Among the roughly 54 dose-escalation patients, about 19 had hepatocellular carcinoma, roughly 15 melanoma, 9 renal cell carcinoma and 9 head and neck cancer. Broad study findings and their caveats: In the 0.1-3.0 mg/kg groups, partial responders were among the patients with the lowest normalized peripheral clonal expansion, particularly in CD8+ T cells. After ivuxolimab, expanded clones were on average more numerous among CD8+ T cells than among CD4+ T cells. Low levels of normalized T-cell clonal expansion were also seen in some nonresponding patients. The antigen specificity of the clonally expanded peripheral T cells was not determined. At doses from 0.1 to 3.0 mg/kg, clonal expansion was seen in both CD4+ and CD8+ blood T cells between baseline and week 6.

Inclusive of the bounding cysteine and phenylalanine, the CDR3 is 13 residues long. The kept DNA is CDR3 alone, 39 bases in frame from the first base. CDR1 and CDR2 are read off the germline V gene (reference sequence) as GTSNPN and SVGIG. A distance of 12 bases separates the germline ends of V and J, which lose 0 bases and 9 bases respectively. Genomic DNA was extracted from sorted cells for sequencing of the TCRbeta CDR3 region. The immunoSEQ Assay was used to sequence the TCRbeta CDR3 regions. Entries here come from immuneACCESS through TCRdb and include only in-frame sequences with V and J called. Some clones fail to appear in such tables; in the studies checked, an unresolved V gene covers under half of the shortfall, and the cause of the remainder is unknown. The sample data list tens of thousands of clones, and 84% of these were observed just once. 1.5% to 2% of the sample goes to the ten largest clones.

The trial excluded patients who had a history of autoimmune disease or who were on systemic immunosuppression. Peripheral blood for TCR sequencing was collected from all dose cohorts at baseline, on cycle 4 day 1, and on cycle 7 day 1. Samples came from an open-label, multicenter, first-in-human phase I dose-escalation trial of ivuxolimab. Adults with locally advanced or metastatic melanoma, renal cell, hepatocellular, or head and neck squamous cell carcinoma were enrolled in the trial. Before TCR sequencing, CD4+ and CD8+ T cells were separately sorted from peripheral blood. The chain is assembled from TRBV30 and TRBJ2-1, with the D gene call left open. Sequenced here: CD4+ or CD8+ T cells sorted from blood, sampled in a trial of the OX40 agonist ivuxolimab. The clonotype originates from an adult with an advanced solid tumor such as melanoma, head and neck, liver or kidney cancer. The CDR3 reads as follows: CAWSVLTLGEQFF. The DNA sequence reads TGTGCCTGGAGTGTACTAACGCTGGGTGAGCAGTTCTTC.